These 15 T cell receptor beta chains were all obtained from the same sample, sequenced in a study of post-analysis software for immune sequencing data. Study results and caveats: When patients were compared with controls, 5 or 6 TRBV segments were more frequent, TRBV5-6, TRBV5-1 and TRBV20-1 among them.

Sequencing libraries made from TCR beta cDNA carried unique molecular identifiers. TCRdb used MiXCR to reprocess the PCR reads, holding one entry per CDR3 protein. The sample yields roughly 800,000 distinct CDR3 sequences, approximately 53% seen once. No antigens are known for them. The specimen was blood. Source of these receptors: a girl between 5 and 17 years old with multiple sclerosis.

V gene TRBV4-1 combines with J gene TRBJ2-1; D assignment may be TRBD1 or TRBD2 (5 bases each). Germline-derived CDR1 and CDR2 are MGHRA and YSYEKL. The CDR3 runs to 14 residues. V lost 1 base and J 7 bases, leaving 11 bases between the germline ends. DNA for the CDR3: TGCGCCAGCAGCCAAGTTGGGACCTTGAATGAGCAGTTCTTC. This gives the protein CASSQVGTLNEQFF.

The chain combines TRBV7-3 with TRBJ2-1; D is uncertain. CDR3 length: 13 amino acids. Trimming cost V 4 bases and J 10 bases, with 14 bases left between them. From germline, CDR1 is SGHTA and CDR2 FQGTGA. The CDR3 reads CASSSRHLVEQFF. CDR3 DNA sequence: TGTGCCAGCAGCTCTCGACACCTCGTCGAGCAGTTCTTC.

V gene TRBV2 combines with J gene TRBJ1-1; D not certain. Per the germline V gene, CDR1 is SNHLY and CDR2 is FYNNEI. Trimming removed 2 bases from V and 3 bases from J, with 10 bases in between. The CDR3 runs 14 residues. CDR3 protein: CASSERRRDTEAFF. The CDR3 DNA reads TGTGCCAGCAGTGAACGTCGAAGAGACACTGAAGCTTTCTTT.

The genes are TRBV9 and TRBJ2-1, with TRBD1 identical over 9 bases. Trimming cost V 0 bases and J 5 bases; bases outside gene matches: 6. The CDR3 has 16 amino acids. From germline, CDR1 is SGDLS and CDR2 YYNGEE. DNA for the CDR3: TGTGCCAGCAGCGTAGAGGGGACAGGGTCCGACAATGAGCAGTTCTTC. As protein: CASSVEGTGSDNEQFF.

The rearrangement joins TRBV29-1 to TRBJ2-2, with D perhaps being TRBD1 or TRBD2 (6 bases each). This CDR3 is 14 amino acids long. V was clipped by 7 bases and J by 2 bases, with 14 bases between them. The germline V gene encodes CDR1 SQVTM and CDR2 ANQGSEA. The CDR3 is CSGAQGTNTGELFF. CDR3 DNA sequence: TGCAGCGGAGCCCAGGGGACTAACACCGGGGAGCTGTTTTTT.

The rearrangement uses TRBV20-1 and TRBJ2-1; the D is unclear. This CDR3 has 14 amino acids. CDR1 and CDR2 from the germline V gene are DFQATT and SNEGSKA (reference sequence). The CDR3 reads CSAPPLTGNNEQFF. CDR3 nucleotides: TGCAGCGCCCCTCCTCTAACTGGGAACAATGAGCAGTTCTTC.

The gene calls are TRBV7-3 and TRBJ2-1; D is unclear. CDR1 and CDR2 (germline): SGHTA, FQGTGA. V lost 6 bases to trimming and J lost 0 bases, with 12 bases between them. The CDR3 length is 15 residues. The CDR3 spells CASSSDWNSYNEQFF. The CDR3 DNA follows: TGTGCCAGCAGTTCAGACTGGAACTCCTACAATGAGCAGTTCTTC.

CDR3 bases: TGCGCCAGCAGGTATGGACAGGGGAACGGCTACACCTTC. It codes for CASRYGQGNGYTF. The V call is TRBV5-1, the J call TRBJ1-2; 9 bases match TRBD1. CDR1 and CDR2 from the germline V gene are SGHRS and YFSETQ. This CDR3 comprises 13 residues. J was trimmed by 8 bases and V by 5 bases; bases with no gene match: 7.

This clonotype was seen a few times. CDR3 nucleotides: TGTGCCAGCAGCTGGACCCCCGGAGAGACCCAGTACTTC. As protein: CASSWTPGETQYF. The genes are TRBV5-6 and TRBJ2-5; the D is unclear. The germline V gene encodes CDR1 SGHDT and CDR2 YYEEEE. Trimming pared 3 bases from V and 4 bases from J, leaving 10 bases between. The CDR3 contains 13 residues.

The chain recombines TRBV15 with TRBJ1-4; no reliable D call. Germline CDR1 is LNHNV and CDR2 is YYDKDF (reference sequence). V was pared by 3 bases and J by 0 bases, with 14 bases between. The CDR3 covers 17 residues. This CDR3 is CATSSNFQTATNEKLFF. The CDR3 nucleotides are TGTGCCACCAGCAGCAATTTTCAGACGGCAACTAATGAAAAACTGTTTTTT.

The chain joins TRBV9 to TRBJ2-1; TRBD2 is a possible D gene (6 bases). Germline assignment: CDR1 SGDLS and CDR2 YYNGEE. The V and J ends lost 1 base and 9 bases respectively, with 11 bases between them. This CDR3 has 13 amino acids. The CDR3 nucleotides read TGTGCCAGCAGCGTATTCCCCGGGGGTGAGCAGTTCTTC. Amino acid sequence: CASSVFPGGEQFF.

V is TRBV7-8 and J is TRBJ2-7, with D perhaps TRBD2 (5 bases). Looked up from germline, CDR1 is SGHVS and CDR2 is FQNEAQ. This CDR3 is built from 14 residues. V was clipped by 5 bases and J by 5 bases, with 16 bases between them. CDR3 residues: CASSTRLRRDEQYF. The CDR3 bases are TGTGCCAGCAGCACTAGACTACGTAGGGACGAGCAGTACTTC.

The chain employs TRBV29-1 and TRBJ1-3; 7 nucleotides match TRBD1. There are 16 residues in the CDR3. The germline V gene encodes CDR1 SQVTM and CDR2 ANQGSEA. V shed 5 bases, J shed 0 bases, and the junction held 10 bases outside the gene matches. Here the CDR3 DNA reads TGCAGCGTTACCTCAAAGAGGGGGCCCTCTGGAAACACCATATATTTT. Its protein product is CSVTSKRGPSGNTIYF.

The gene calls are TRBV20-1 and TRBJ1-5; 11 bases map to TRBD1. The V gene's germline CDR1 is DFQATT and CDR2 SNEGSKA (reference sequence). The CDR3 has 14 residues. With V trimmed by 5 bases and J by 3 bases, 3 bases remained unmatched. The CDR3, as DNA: TGCAGTGCTTGGACAGGGGGCCCCAATCAGCCCCAGCATTTT. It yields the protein CSAWTGGPNQPQHF.

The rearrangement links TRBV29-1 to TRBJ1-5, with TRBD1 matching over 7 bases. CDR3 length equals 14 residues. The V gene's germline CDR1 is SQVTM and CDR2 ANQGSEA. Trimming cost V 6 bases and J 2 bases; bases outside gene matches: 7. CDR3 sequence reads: CSVATGTGNQPQHF. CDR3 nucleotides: TGCAGCGTCGCGACAGGGACGGGCAATCAGCCCCAGCATTTT.